The TCR beta chain under discussion was sequenced for a study of blood T cells in healthy people across ages. Using a J-beta primer mix together with a sample-barcoded 5' primer, a second PCR was run for roughly 6 to 12 cycles. There were at least 3 million CDR3-containing paired-end reads obtained from each sample. Each CDR3 protein is one row after TCRdb ran MiXCR on the 5' RACE reads. This sample has almost 1 million distinct CDR3 sequences, with roughly half found just once. With regard to this clonotype: Its cognate antigen is unknown.

The germline CDR1 and CDR2 sequences are SEHNR and FQNEAQ (reference sequence). This CDR3 contains 14 residues. The V end was cut by 3 bases, the J end by 2 bases, with 9 bases between. The study, taken as a whole, reports: There was no known CMV status for donors, so expanded clonotype changes were possibly confounded. Age showed a roughly linear inverse relationship with TCR beta diversity per million T cells.

The sequencing input was blood. V gene TRBV7-9 combines with J gene TRBJ2-3; perhaps TRBD1 as D (5 bases). The origin of this receptor is an older woman in good health. CDR3 nucleotide sequence: TGTGCCAGCAGCTTCCCTGGGGCCACAGATACGCAGTATTTT. Its translation: CASSFPGATDTQYF. The whole variable domain, filled in from reference TRBV7-9 and TRBJ2-3, reads DTGVSQNPRHKITKRGQNVTFRCDPISEHNRLYWYRQTLGQGPEFLTYFQNEAQLEKSRLLSDRFSAERPKGSFSTLEIQRTEQGDSAMYLCASSFPGATDTQYFGPGTRLTVL.